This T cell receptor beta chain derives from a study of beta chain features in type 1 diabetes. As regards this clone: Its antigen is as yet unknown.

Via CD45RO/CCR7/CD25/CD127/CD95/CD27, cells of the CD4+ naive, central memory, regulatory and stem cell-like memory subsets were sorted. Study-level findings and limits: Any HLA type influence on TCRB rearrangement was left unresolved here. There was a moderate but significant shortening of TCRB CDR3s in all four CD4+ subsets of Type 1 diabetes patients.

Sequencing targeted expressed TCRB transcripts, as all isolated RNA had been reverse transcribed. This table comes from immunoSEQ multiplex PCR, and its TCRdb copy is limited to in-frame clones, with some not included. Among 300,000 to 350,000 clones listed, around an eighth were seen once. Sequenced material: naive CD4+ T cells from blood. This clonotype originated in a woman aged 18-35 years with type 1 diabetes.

CDR3 region: CASSPTSGFLRETQYF. Written as DNA, the CDR3 is TGCGCCAGCAGCCCGACTAGCGGCTTCTTACGGGAGACCCAGTACTTC. The chain carries TRBV4-3 and TRBJ2-5; TRBD2 matches 9 bases. The CDR3 loop spans 16 amino acids. Germline V gene data show CDR1 as LGHNA and CDR2 as YSLEER. V lost 4 bases and J lost 5; bases outside the gene matches: 11.